The sequence of this T cell receptor beta chain was determined in a study of cytomegalovirus exposure and HLA in healthy donors. Worth noting for this clone: Its antigen is unknown.

Assay: immunoSEQ multiplex PCR; the TCRdb copy retains only in-frame clones and omits some. This table holds some 130,000 clones, approximately 82% found once. V was cut by 5 bases and J by 9 bases, with 14 bases left in between. This CDR3 is built from 13 residues. Germline assignment: CDR1 MNHEY and CDR2 SVGAGI. Regarding the study as a whole: Cytomegalovirus status, reportedly, was diagnosed with high specificity and sensitivity by the classifier. The study recorded 164 TCR beta chains that were cytomegalovirus-associated.

The donors were in the approximately 120-subject validation cohort; that cohort was separate from the approximately 700-subject first cohort. Sequencing was carried out using PBMCs. This sequence joins TRBV6-5 and TRBJ1-5; D call uncertain. This receptor was taken from a man aged 25 to 40 in good health and CMV-seropositive. DNA of the CDR3: TGTGCCAGCAGTCGGGGTACCGGGTCGCCCCAGCATTTT. Translation gives CASSRGTGSPQHF.